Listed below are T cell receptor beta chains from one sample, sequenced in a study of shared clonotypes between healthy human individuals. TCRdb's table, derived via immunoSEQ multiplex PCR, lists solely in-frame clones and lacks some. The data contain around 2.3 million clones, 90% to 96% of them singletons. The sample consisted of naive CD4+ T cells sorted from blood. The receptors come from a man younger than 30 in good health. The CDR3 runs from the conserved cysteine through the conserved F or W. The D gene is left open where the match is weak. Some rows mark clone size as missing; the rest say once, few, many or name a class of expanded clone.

cdr3_aa: CASSATGNTEAFF
cdr3_nt: TGTGCCAGCAGTGCTACGGGGAACACTGAAGCTTTCTTT
clone_size: .
j_call: TRBJ1-1
d_call: .
v_call: TRBV6-4

cdr3_aa: CSVEPNLGGEQFF
cdr3_nt: TGCAGCGTTGAGCCCAATTTGGGGGGGGAGCAGTTCTTC
clone_size: .
j_call: TRBJ2-1
d_call: TRBD2
v_call: TRBV29-1

cdr3_aa: CATSGTSNEKLFF
cdr3_nt: TGTGCCACATCGGGGACCTCTAATGAAAAACTGTTTTTT
clone_size: once
j_call: TRBJ1-4
d_call: .
v_call: TRBV7-9

cdr3_aa: CASSAYGAARGTIYF
cdr3_nt: TGTGCCAGCAGCGCCTACGGGGCAGCAAGGGGCACCATATATTTT
clone_size: .
j_call: TRBJ1-3
d_call: .
v_call: TRBV2

cdr3_aa: CASSVGTSAGNEQFF
cdr3_nt: TGTGCCAGCAGCGTGGGGACTAGCGCGGGCAATGAGCAGTTCTTC
clone_size: .
j_call: TRBJ2-1
d_call: TRBD2
v_call: TRBV9

cdr3_aa: CASRHQTANYAEAFF
cdr3_nt: TGTGCCAGCAGGCATCAGACGGCGAACTACGCTGAAGCTTTCTTT
clone_size: .
j_call: TRBJ1-1
d_call: .
v_call: TRBV5-6

cdr3_aa: CATSRTGTANSPLHF
cdr3_nt: TGTGCCACCAGCAGAACCGGGACAGCCAATTCACCCCTCCACTTT
clone_size: few
j_call: TRBJ1-6
d_call: TRBD1
v_call: TRBV15

cdr3_aa: CASSGMGGYEQYF
cdr3_nt: TGTGCCAGCAGCGGGATGGGGGGTTACGAGCAGTACTTC
clone_size: .
j_call: TRBJ2-7
d_call: .
v_call: TRBV6-6

cdr3_aa: CASGLAKTGTGELFF
cdr3_nt: TGTGCTAGTGGTTTGGCAAAGACGGGCACCGGGGAGCTGTTTTTT
clone_size: .
j_call: TRBJ2-2
d_call: .
v_call: TRBV12-5

cdr3_aa: CASSQDWWKVKGPGELFF
cdr3_nt: TGCGCCAGCAGCCAAGATTGGTGGAAGGTGAAAGGTCCCGGGGAGCTGTTTTTT
clone_size: .
j_call: TRBJ2-2
d_call: .
v_call: TRBV4-3

cdr3_aa: CAWSDSVPGELFF
cdr3_nt: TGTGCCTGGAGTGACAGTGTTCCCGGGGAGCTGTTTTTT
clone_size: .
j_call: TRBJ2-2
d_call: .
v_call: TRBV30

cdr3_aa: CAWGDRGYGYTF
cdr3_nt: TGTGCCTGGGGGGACAGGGGGTATGGCTACACCTTC
clone_size: .
j_call: TRBJ1-2
d_call: TRBD1
v_call: TRBV30

cdr3_aa: CASTSNGGYNEQFF
cdr3_nt: TGCGCCAGCACCTCGAATGGGGGCTACAATGAGCAGTTCTTC
clone_size: .
j_call: TRBJ2-1
d_call: .
v_call: TRBV10-2

cdr3_aa: CASSWTSGNTGELFF
cdr3_nt: TGTGCCAGCAGCTGGACTAGTGGAAACACCGGGGAGCTGTTTTTT
clone_size: .
j_call: TRBJ2-2
d_call: TRBD2
v_call: TRBV28

cdr3_aa: CASSYGVEQFF
cdr3_nt: TGTGCCAGCAGCTATGGGGTTGAGCAGTTCTTC
clone_size: .
j_call: TRBJ2-1
d_call: .
v_call: TRBV7-9

cdr3_aa: CASSVDSSGNTIYF
cdr3_nt: TGTGCCAGCAGCGTAGACAGCTCTGGAAACACCATATATTTT
clone_size: .
j_call: TRBJ1-3
d_call: .
v_call: TRBV9

cdr3_aa: CASSVIAGGTQETQYF
cdr3_nt: TGTGCCAGCAGTGTTATAGCGGGGGGGACACAAGAGACCCAGTACTTC
clone_size: .
j_call: TRBJ2-5
d_call: TRBD2
v_call: TRBV6-4

cdr3_aa: CASSLVAGGFNEQFF
cdr3_nt: TGTGCCAGCAGCTTAGTAGCGGGAGGTTTCAATGAGCAGTTCTTC
clone_size: .
j_call: TRBJ2-1
d_call: TRBD2
v_call: TRBV7-2

cdr3_aa: CAWSAGTGNQPQHF
cdr3_nt: TGTGCCTGGAGTGCAGGGACAGGCAATCAGCCCCAGCATTTT
clone_size: .
j_call: TRBJ1-5
d_call: TRBD1
v_call: TRBV30

cdr3_aa: CASSLIIGRSTDTQYF
cdr3_nt: TGTGCCAGCAGCTTAATAATAGGACGGAGCACAGATACGCAGTATTTT
clone_size: .
j_call: TRBJ2-3
d_call: .
v_call: TRBV11-2

cdr3_aa: CASSLGADNSPLHF
cdr3_nt: TGTGCCAGCAGTCTCGGGGCTGATAATTCACCCCTCCACTTT
clone_size: .
j_call: TRBJ1-6
d_call: .
v_call: TRBV2

cdr3_aa: CASNPRGGETQYF
cdr3_nt: TGTGCCAGCAACCCTAGGGGGGGAGAGACCCAGTACTTC
clone_size: .
j_call: TRBJ2-5
d_call: .
v_call: TRBV2

cdr3_aa: CASSLQGLAQFF
cdr3_nt: TGTGCCAGCAGCTTACAGGGACTAGCCCAGTTCTTC
clone_size: .
j_call: TRBJ2-1
d_call: TRBD2
v_call: TRBV7-9

cdr3_aa: CASSVGGRNNNEQFF
cdr3_nt: TGTGCCAGCAGCGTAGGCGGGAGGAACAACAATGAGCAGTTCTTC
clone_size: .
j_call: TRBJ2-1
d_call: TRBD2
v_call: TRBV9

cdr3_aa: CASSLGGAKNIQYF
cdr3_nt: TGCGCCAGCAGCTTGGGCGGAGCCAAAAACATTCAGTACTTC
clone_size: .
j_call: TRBJ2-4
d_call: .
v_call: TRBV5-1

cdr3_aa: CASSIDTTSGGRSPLHF
cdr3_nt: TGTGCCAGTAGTATAGATACGACTAGCGGGGGGAGGTCACCCCTCCACTTT
clone_size: once
j_call: TRBJ1-6
d_call: .
v_call: TRBV19

cdr3_aa: CASSRTSGGGYTF
cdr3_nt: TGTGCCAGCAGTCGTACAAGCGGTGGTGGCTACACCTTC
clone_size: .
j_call: TRBJ1-2
d_call: .
v_call: TRBV27

cdr3_aa: CASSQMVGQNYGYTF
cdr3_nt: TGCGCCAGCAGCCAGATGGTGGGACAGAACTATGGCTACACCTTC
clone_size: once
j_call: TRBJ1-2
d_call: TRBD1
v_call: TRBV5-1

cdr3_aa: CASSEVRTIEGYTF
cdr3_nt: TGTGCCAGCAGTGAAGTCCGGACTATCGAAGGCTACACCTTC
clone_size: .
j_call: TRBJ1-2
d_call: .
v_call: TRBV6-1

cdr3_aa: CASSPGVTSGTDTQYF
cdr3_nt: TGTGCCAGCTCACCTGGCGTGACTAGCGGCACAGATACGCAGTATTTT
clone_size: .
j_call: TRBJ2-3
d_call: TRBD2
v_call: TRBV7-9

cdr3_aa: CASSPTDGEQFF
cdr3_nt: TGTGCCAGCTCACCAACCGATGGTGAGCAGTTCTTC
clone_size: .
j_call: TRBJ2-1
d_call: .
v_call: TRBV18

cdr3_aa: CASSSLTGSGANVLTF
cdr3_nt: TGTGCCAGCAGTTCCCTGACAGGGTCTGGGGCCAACGTCCTGACTTTC
clone_size: .
j_call: TRBJ2-6
d_call: TRBD1
v_call: TRBV27

cdr3_aa: CAIPCGGSYNSPLHF
cdr3_nt: TGTGCCATCCCGTGTGGGGGCTCCTATAATTCACCCCTCCACTTT
clone_size: .
j_call: TRBJ1-6
d_call: .
v_call: TRBV12-1

cdr3_aa: CASGTGSLNTEAFF
cdr3_nt: TGTGCCAGCGGAACCGGGTCTTTGAACACTGAAGCTTTCTTT
clone_size: .
j_call: TRBJ1-1
d_call: .
v_call: TRBV18

cdr3_aa: CASSSVGTPGQYF
cdr3_nt: TGTGCCAGCAGTTCCGTTGGGACACCCGGGCAGTATTTT
clone_size: .
j_call: TRBJ2-3
d_call: .
v_call: TRBV6-5

cdr3_aa: CASSFGQGAWETQYF
cdr3_nt: TGTGCCAGCAGCTTCGGACAGGGGGCTTGGGAGACCCAGTACTTC
clone_size: .
j_call: TRBJ2-5
d_call: TRBD1
v_call: TRBV7-9

cdr3_aa: CASSQDGSYEQYF
cdr3_nt: TGTGCCAGCTCACAGGACGGGTCCTACGAGCAGTACTTC
clone_size: .
j_call: TRBJ2-7
d_call: .
v_call: TRBV18

cdr3_aa: CASSLTWGLAGVGEQFF
cdr3_nt: TGTGCCAGCAGCCTTACTTGGGGACTAGCGGGAGTTGGTGAGCAGTTCTTC
clone_size: .
j_call: TRBJ2-1
d_call: TRBD2
v_call: TRBV7-2

cdr3_aa: CASSLGASGLGNEQFF
cdr3_nt: TGTGCCAGCAGCTTGGGGGCTAGCGGGCTTGGCAATGAGCAGTTCTTC
clone_size: .
j_call: TRBJ2-1
d_call: TRBD2
v_call: TRBV5-4

cdr3_aa: CAISESGGLETQYF
cdr3_nt: TGTGCCATCAGTGAGTCGGGGGGGCTTGAGACCCAGTACTTC
clone_size: .
j_call: TRBJ2-5
d_call: .
v_call: TRBV10-3

cdr3_aa: CASSRGGVEEKLFF
cdr3_nt: TGCGCCAGCAGCCGAGGAGGGGTGGAGGAAAAACTGTTTTTT
clone_size: .
j_call: TRBJ1-4
d_call: .
v_call: TRBV5-1

cdr3_aa: CASRLAGEKLFF
cdr3_nt: TGTGCCAGCAGGTTGGCAGGGGAAAAACTGTTTTTT
clone_size: .
j_call: TRBJ1-4
d_call: .
v_call: TRBV2

cdr3_aa: CASSVTGTADTQYF
cdr3_nt: TGTGCCAGCAGTGTTACGGGGACGGCAGATACGCAGTATTTT
clone_size: .
j_call: TRBJ2-3
d_call: .
v_call: TRBV6-4

cdr3_aa: CSAEEGRGEAFF
cdr3_nt: TGCAGCGCTGAAGAAGGGAGAGGCGAAGCTTTCTTT
clone_size: .
j_call: TRBJ1-1
d_call: .
v_call: TRBV29-1

cdr3_aa: CASSQYAPDRPNTGELFF
cdr3_nt: TGCGCCAGCAGCCAATATGCCCCGGACAGGCCGAACACCGGGGAGCTGTTTTTT
clone_size: .
j_call: TRBJ2-2
d_call: TRBD1
v_call: TRBV4-1

cdr3_aa: CASSVEGGNTEAFF
cdr3_nt: TGTGCCAGCAGTGTGGAGGGAGGGAACACTGAAGCTTTCTTT
clone_size: .
j_call: TRBJ1-1
d_call: .
v_call: TRBV2

cdr3_aa: CASSDGLAGVGTQYF
cdr3_nt: TGTGCCAGCAGTGACGGCCTAGCGGGAGTGGGTACGCAGTATTTT
clone_size: .
j_call: TRBJ2-3
d_call: TRBD2
v_call: TRBV6-4

cdr3_aa: CASSESRVSYEQYF
cdr3_nt: TGTGCCAGCAGCGAATCCAGGGTCTCCTACGAGCAGTACTTC
clone_size: .
j_call: TRBJ2-7
d_call: .
v_call: TRBV7-9

cdr3_aa: CASSRGTQDTQYF
cdr3_nt: TGTGCCAGCAGTCGGGGTACCCAGGATACGCAGTATTTT
clone_size: .
j_call: TRBJ2-3
d_call: .
v_call: TRBV6-5

cdr3_aa: CASSLIAIRPQHF
cdr3_nt: TGTGCCAGCAGCTTAATTGCTATACGGCCCCAGCATTTT
clone_size: .
j_call: TRBJ1-5
d_call: .
v_call: TRBV7-8